The 15 T cell receptor beta chains presented below share a single source sample, sequenced in a study of long-term antiretroviral therapy in people with HIV. Samples were assayed with immunoSEQ v3.0 at survey level. The assay was immunoSEQ multiplex PCR, and TCRdb's table has in-frame clones only and misses some. The table lists 19,000 or so clones, roughly 80% of them singletons. The sequenced sample was unsorted PBMCs, obtained 0.2 years after starting antiretroviral therapy. Receptor source: a middle-aged woman with HIV.

The V and J genes are TRBV4-2 and TRBJ1-1; 8 bases are a match to TRBD1. J lost 3 bases, V lost 1 base, and 4 bases had no gene match. The CDR3 spans 15 residues. Germline V gene data show CDR1 as LGHNA and CDR2 as YNFKEQ. CDR3 residues: CASSQVDRGHTEAFF. The CDR3 bases are TGTGCCAGCAGCCAAGTCGACAGGGGTCACACTGAAGCTTTCTTT.

The CDR3 nucleotides read TGTGCCAGCAGCGTTCGTGGGGGAAGCTCTGGAAACACCATATATTTT. Protein product: CASSVRGGSSGNTIYF. This chain links TRBV5-6 with TRBJ1-3; possibly TRBD1 for D (5 bases). Germline V gives CDR1 SGHDT, CDR2 YYEEEE. The CDR3 consists of 16 residues. V lost 4 bases and J lost 0, with 14 bases in between.

This sequence joins TRBV5-4 and TRBJ1-1; possible D gene TRBD1, 6 bases. Trimming stripped 4 bases from V and 3 bases from J, with 16 bases between. There are 15 residues in the CDR3. CDR1 and CDR2 from the germline V gene are SGHNT and YYREEE (reference sequence). The CDR3 loop is CASSHTGGGDTEAFF. The CDR3 DNA reads as TGTGCCAGCAGCCACACCGGAGGGGGGGACACTGAAGCTTTCTTT.

Of note for this clone: Relative to the germline gene, one junction end is altered; a read error may explain this. The chain links TRBV7-2 to TRBJ2-7, with 12 positions matching TRBD2. The CDR3 is made up of 15 amino acids. Germline V gives CDR1 SGHTA, CDR2 FQGNSA. The CDR3 DNA is TGTGCCAGCAGCCCCGGGACTAGCGGGTCCTTCGAGCAGTACTTC. Translated, it gives CASSPGTSGSFEQYF.

V and J are TRBV29-1 and TRBJ2-1, with TRBD2 matching 11 bases. CDR3 length: 12 residues. After removal of 7 bases from V and 9 bases from J, the junction contained 5 bases not matched to a gene. Germline CDR1 SQVTM, CDR2 ANQGSEA. CDR3 in DNA: TGCAGCGCGCTAGCGGGAGGAACTGAGCAGTTCTTC. Its translation is CSALAGGTEQFF.

This chain uses TRBV5-1 with TRBJ2-7; 14 bases match TRBD2. The ends lost 2 bases at V and 3 bases at J; junction bases unmatched: 1. The CDR3 is 15 amino acids. The V gene's germline CDR1 is SGHRS and CDR2 YFSETQ. The CDR3 is CASSFGTSGSYEQYF. The CDR3 DNA follows: TGCGCCAGCAGCTTCGGGACTAGCGGGAGCTACGAGCAGTACTTC. The variable domain in full, with the rest retrieved from reference TRBV5-1 and TRBJ2-7, is KAGVTQTPRYLIKTRGQQVTLSCSPISGHRSVSWYQQTPGQGLQFLFEYFSETQRNKGNFPGRFSGRQFSNSRSEMNVSTLELGDSALYLCASSFGTSGSYEQYFGPGTRLTVT.

This clone was seen just once. The chain joins TRBV10-3 to TRBJ1-2; no clear D. The CDR3 extends over 12 amino acids. Trimming shortened V by 6 bases and J by 8 bases, and 13 bases separated the two germline ends. The germline V gene encodes CDR1 ENHRY and CDR2 SYGVKD. Here the CDR3 DNA reads TGTGCCATCAGGCCCGGCGCTCGGGGCTACACCTTC. Protein sequence: CAIRPGARGYTF.

This sequence joins TRBV29-1 and TRBJ2-7, with a possible D match to TRBD2 (6 bases). V was shortened by 0 bases and J by 7 bases, with 22 bases between the two germline ends. The CDR3 has 16 amino acids. Germline CDR1 is SQVTM and CDR2 is ANQGSEA. CDR3 region: CSVEEAGSPTIGEQYF. The CDR3 nucleotides read TGCAGCGTTGAAGAGGCGGGGTCCCCCACGATAGGGGAGCAGTACTTC.

This clone was seen a single time. The J gene is TRBJ1-5, the V gene TRBV5-6, with D possibly TRBD1 on 5 matching bases. V shed 0 bases and J shed 2 bases, with 9 bases lying between them. The CDR3 extends over 15 amino acids. Germline V gives CDR1 SGHDT, CDR2 YYEEEE. The CDR3 protein is CASSLGGRGNQPQHF. CDR3 DNA: TGTGCCAGCAGCTTGGGGGGACGGGGCAATCAGCCCCAGCATTTT.

The rearrangement links TRBV5-1 to TRBJ2-2, with unresolved D. CDR1 and CDR2 (germline): SGHRS, YFSETQ. The CDR3 runs 16 residues. Trimming removed 0 bases at V and 7 bases at J, with 16 bases between. CDR3 sequence reads: CASSLVPRRSGGELFF. CDR3 nucleotide sequence: TGCGCCAGCAGCTTGGTTCCGCGGCGTTCCGGCGGGGAGCTGTTTTTT. Combining the CDR3 with reference TRBV5-1 and TRBJ2-2 gives the whole variable domain KAGVTQTPRYLIKTRGQQVTLSCSPISGHRSVSWYQQTPGQGLQFLFEYFSETQRNKGNFPGRFSGRQFSNSRSEMNVSTLELGDSALYLCASSLVPRRSGGELFFGEGSRLTVL.

A few counts support this clone. The chain is built from TRBV7-9 and TRBJ2-7; D is possibly TRBD2 (5 bases). The CDR3 length is 13 residues. Germline V gene lookup returns CDR1 SEHNR and CDR2 FQNEAQ (reference sequence). V lost 5 bases and J 1 base, leaving 9 bases between the germline ends. CDR3 sequence (DNA): TGTGCCAGCAGCGTACTAGAATCCTACGAGCAGTACTTC. Translated: CASSVLESYEQYF. The full variable domain, completed using reference TRBV7-9 and TRBJ2-7, is DTGVSQNPRHKITKRGQNVTFRCDPISEHNRLYWYRQTLGQGPEFLTYFQNEAQLEKSRLLSDRFSAERPKGSFSTLEIQRTEQGDSAMYLCASSVLESYEQYFGPGTRLTVT.

The chain uses TRBV10-3 and TRBJ2-5; tentative D call: TRBD2 (5 bases). The CDR3 length is 16 residues. V shed 0 bases and J shed 1 base, with 12 bases lying between them. In germline, CDR1 is ENHRY, CDR2 SYGVKD. The CDR3 region is CAISESTGWGQETQYF. The CDR3 DNA reads TGTGCCATCAGTGAGTCAACGGGGTGGGGCCAAGAGACCCAGTACTTC.

The chain employs TRBV11-3 and TRBJ2-7, with D unresolved. Germline CDR1 is SGHNT and CDR2 is YENEEA. The germline V and J ends were trimmed by 4 bases and 5 bases, with 6 bases remaining between them. This CDR3 has 11 residues. The CDR3 here is CASSSIHEQYF. The DNA for the CDR3 is TGTGCCAGCAGCTCCATACACGAGCAGTACTTC.

J is TRBJ1-3 and V is TRBV15, with D uncertain. Germline V lookup: CDR1 LNHNV, CDR2 YYDKDF (reference sequence). The length of the CDR3 is 16 residues. Trimming removed 0 bases from V and 0 bases from J, with 9 bases in between. CDR3 protein: CATSRDSGSSGNTIYF. The CDR3 nucleotides read TGTGCCACCAGCAGAGATTCGGGCAGCTCTGGAAACACCATATATTTT.

This chain joins TRBV7-6 and TRBJ1-2, with TRBD1 matching over 7 bases. The CDR3 consists of 14 residues. Germline CDR1 and CDR2: SGHVS and FNYEAQ. The V segment lost 5 bases and the J segment 4 bases; nucleotides outside the gene matches: 7. The CDR3 nucleotides are TGTGCCAGCAGCCCGGGGACAGCGGGCTATGGCTACACCTTC. Translating gives CASSPGTAGYGYTF. The whole variable domain, filled in from reference TRBV7-6 and TRBJ1-2, reads GAGVSQSPRYKVTKRGQDVALRCDPISGHVSLYWYRQALGQGPEFLTYFNYEAQQDKSGLPNDRFSAERPEGSISTLTIQRTEQRDSAMYRCASSPGTAGYGYTFGSGTRLTVV.